This T cell receptor (beta chain) comes out of a study of T-cell reconstitution after alpha-beta-depleted transplantation in children. This clonotype was recorded many times. CDR1 is MNHEY, CDR2 SMNVEV, per germline (reference sequence). V shed 10 bases and J 9 bases; nucleotides not matched to a gene: 11. The length of the CDR3 is 14 residues. A library of TCRbeta sequences, prepared with unique molecular identifiers, was generated. Each CDR3 protein is one row after TCRdb ran MiXCR on the PCR reads. The sample holds about 610,000 distinct CDR3 sequences, roughly a tenth seen once. This chain connects TRBV27 to TRBJ1-6, with 8 bases lining up with TRBD1. This specimen consisted of PBMCs from the stem cell graft donor, obtained from the stem cell graft. This TCR was sampled from a human donor who donated a stem cell graft to a child with acute myeloid leukemia. As DNA, the CDR3 is TGTGCCACCTCGTCGACAGGGGAACTTTCACCCCTCCACTTT. Protein: CATSSTGELSPLHF.